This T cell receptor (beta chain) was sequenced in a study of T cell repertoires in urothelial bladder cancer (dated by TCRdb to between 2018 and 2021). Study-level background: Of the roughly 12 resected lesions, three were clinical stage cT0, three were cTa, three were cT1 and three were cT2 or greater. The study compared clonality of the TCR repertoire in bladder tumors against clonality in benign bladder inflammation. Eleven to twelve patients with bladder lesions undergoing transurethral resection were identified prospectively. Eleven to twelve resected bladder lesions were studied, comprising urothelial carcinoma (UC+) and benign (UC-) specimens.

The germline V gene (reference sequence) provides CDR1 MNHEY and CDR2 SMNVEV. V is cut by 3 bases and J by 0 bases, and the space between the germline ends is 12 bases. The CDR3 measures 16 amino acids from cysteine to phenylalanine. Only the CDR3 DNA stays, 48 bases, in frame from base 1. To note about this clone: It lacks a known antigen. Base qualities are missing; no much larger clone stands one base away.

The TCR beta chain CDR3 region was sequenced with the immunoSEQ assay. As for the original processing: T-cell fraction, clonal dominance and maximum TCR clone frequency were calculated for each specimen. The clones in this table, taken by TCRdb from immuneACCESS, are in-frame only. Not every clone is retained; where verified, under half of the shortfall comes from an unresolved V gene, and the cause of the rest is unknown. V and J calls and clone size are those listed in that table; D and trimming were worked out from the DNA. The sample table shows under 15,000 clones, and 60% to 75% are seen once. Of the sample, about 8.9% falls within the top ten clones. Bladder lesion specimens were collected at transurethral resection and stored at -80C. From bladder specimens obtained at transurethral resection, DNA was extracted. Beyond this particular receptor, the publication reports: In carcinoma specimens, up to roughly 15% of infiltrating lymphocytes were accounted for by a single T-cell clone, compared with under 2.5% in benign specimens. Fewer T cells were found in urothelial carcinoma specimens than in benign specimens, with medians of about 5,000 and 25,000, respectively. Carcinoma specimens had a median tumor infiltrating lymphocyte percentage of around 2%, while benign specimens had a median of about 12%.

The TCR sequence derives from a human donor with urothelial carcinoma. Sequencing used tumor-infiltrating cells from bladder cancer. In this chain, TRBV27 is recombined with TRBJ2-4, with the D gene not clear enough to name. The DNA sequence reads TGTGCCAGCAGTTTCCATGACAACCTAGCCAAAAACATTCAGTACTTC. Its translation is CASSFHDNLAKNIQYF.